The rows below give T cell receptor beta chains drawn from one sample of a study of early T cells in non-severe SARS-CoV-2 infection. TCRdb re-called the 5' RACE reads through MiXCR, storing one row per CDR3 protein. Among 80,000 to 100,000 distinct CDR3 sequences listed, approximately 15% were seen once. What was sequenced was whole blood. These TCRs come from an adult who was a healthcare worker with PCR-confirmed SARS-CoV-2 infection or an uninfected control (not recorded which). Each CDR3 is given with its conserved first and last residue. The D gene is left open where the match is weak. A clone size is listed for some rows: how often the clone was seen (once, few, many), or a class if it is expanded.

V	D	J	size	CDR3	DNA
TRBV11-2	.	TRBJ1-1	.	CASSFPFVGTEAFF	TGTGCCAGCAGCTTCCCTTTCGTCGGGACTGAAGCTTTCTTT
TRBV5-1	.	TRBJ1-5	.	CASSWDRNQPQHF	TGCGCCAGCAGCTGGGACCGCAATCAGCCCCAGCATTTT
TRBV5-6	.	TRBJ2-4	few	CASSGGNIQYF	TGTGCCAGCAGTGGGGGTAACATTCAGTACTTC
TRBV29-1	TRBD1	TRBJ2-3	.	CSVGQGTDTQYF	TGCAGCGTGGGACAGGGGACAGATACGCAGTATTTT
TRBV20-1	TRBD1	TRBJ2-7	few	CSAVPGQGEDEQYF	TGCAGTGCGGTGCCGGGACAGGGGGAGGACGAGCAGTACTTC
TRBV6-6	.	TRBJ1-3	few	CASRTPAAGNTIYF	TGTGCCAGCAGAACCCCCGCAGCTGGAAACACCATATATTTT
TRBV6-5	.	TRBJ1-6	.	CASSYPGTSALHF	TGTGCCAGCAGTTACCCCGGGACGTCGGCCCTCCACTTT
TRBV11-2	TRBD1	TRBJ2-3	many	CASRPFLDRGQLATDTQYF	TGTGCCAGCCGCCCTTTTCTGGACAGGGGGCAACTAGCCACAGATACGCAGTATTTT
TRBV10-3	.	TRBJ1-4	.	CAASRDQNEKLFF	TGTGCCGCCTCGCGGGACCAAAATGAAAAACTGTTTTTT
TRBV29-1	TRBD2	TRBJ2-1	few	CSVEDRVLAGENEQFF	TGCAGCGTTGAAGATCGTGTCCTAGCGGGAGAAAATGAGCAGTTCTTC
TRBV7-3	TRBD2	TRBJ2-7	few	CASSLASGSNEQYF	TGTGCCAGCAGCTTGGCTAGCGGGAGCAACGAGCAGTACTTC
TRBV29-1	.	TRBJ2-7	.	CSVLIKPVYEQYF	TGCAGCGTTCTAATAAAACCGGTCTACGAGCAGTACTTC
TRBV14	.	TRBJ2-5	.	CASSQQRYQETQYF	TGTGCCAGCAGCCAACAGCGGTACCAAGAGACCCAGTACTTC
TRBV29-1	.	TRBJ2-1	.	CSVGLPTRGYNEQFF	TGCAGCGTTGGTCTGCCGACAAGGGGCTACAATGAGCAGTTCTTC
TRBV10-3	.	TRBJ1-1	many	CAISPTGSTNTEAFF	TGTGCCATCAGCCCTACAGGGTCCACGAACACTGAAGCTTTCTTT
TRBV28	.	TRBJ1-1	.	CASSPLIGTEAFF	TGTGCCAGCAGTCCATTAATTGGCACTGAAGCTTTCTTT
TRBV7-9	.	TRBJ2-1	many	CASSFPEVPSRVDEQFF	TGTGCCAGCAGCTTCCCCGAGGTGCCTAGTCGCGTCGATGAGCAGTTCTTC
TRBV20-1	.	TRBJ1-1	.	CSAREDAWGSF	TGCAGTGCTAGAGAAGATGCTTGGGGTTCCTTT
TRBV27	.	TRBJ1-1	many	CASTYAGRGDTEAFF	TGTGCCAGCACCTACGCAGGGAGGGGGGATACTGAAGCTTTCTTT
TRBV9	.	TRBJ1-5	few	CASSVGTGSQPQHF	TGTGCCAGCAGCGTAGGTACAGGCAGCCAGCCCCAGCATTTT
TRBV7-3	.	TRBJ2-3	many	CASKSWASDTQYF	TGTGCCAGCAAATCTTGGGCCTCAGATACGCAGTATTTT
TRBV6-5	.	TRBJ1-3	few	CASSYQETSGNTIYF	TGTGCCAGCAGTTACCAGGAAACCTCTGGAAACACCATATATTTT
TRBV10-1	.	TRBJ2-2	.	CASSREGDTEELFF	TGCGCCAGCAGTCGTGAAGGGGACACCGAGGAGCTGTTTTTT